The text below deals with one T cell receptor (beta chain). Its antigen is not identified. Via MiXCR, TCRdb re-called the 5' RACE reads, giving one row per CDR3 protein. The sample records around 310,000 distinct CDR3 sequences, approximately 15% being singletons. V was pared by 4 bases and J by 3 bases, with 4 bases of the junction left unmatched. The CDR3 covers 14 residues. From germline, CDR1 is SQVTM and CDR2 ANQGSEA. The sample comes from a study of T-cell memory formation after mild COVID-19. Findings of the study overall: Whereas later expanders leaned CD4+, clones contracting day 15 to 85 showed a balanced CD4/CD8 makeup.

Sequenced material: PBMCs or a T cell subset sorted from them (not recorded which). The receptor was isolated from a man aged 18 to 30 who had mild COVID-19 (a few samples of this study predate the infection). Cell type and time point are not known. This chain links TRBV29-1 with TRBJ2-7; 12 bases match TRBD2. In DNA, the CDR3 is TGCAGCGTTGGACTAGCGGGAGACTACTACGAGCAGTACTTC. This encodes CSVGLAGDYYEQYF.